Listed here are 8 T cell receptor beta chains from one sample, sequenced in a study of identical twins' blood T cells. One entry per CDR3 protein, called by TCRdb with MiXCR from the 5' RACE reads. Of a few hundred thousand distinct CDR3 sequences in the sample, 28% were seen once. The sample consisted of PBMCs. Receptor source: a woman aged 18-49 years in good health.

The rearrangement links TRBV5-6 to TRBJ2-5; D remains ambiguous. CDR1 and CDR2 from the germline V gene are SGHDT and YYEEEE. CDR3 length equals 14 residues. V was clipped by 2 bases and J by 1 base, with 9 bases between them. CDR3 protein: CASSFRRTQETQYF. The CDR3 bases are TGTGCCAGCAGCTTTAGACGGACCCAAGAGACCCAGTACTTC.

This clonotype appeared many times. This sequence joins TRBV27 and TRBJ2-4; 7 bases match TRBD2. Germline V gene lookup returns CDR1 MNHEY and CDR2 SMNVEV (reference sequence). This CDR3 comprises 17 residues. The trim removed 10 bases at V and 0 bases at J, leaving 15 bases unmatched. The CDR3 DNA follows: TGTGCCACTTCTAGCGGAATCTATGCAGGAGCCAAAAACATTCAGTACTTC. Protein product: CATSSGIYAGAKNIQYF.

The chain combines TRBV2 with TRBJ1-2; TRBD1 matches 8 bases. Trimming took 4 bases from V and 7 from J; bases not matched to a gene: 5. Germline CDR1 and CDR2: SNHLY and FYNNEI. The CDR3 loop spans 13 amino acids. CDR3 protein: CASSGTGRLGYTF. DNA for the CDR3: TGTGCCAGCAGTGGGACAGGGCGTCTTGGCTACACCTTC.

This clonotype occurred many times. The CDR3 reads CASSLSGKHFVGNTIYF. In nucleotides, the CDR3 is TGTGCCAGCAGCCTTTCGGGGAAACACTTCGTTGGAAACACCATATATTTT. The genes are TRBV5-6 and TRBJ1-3; unclear D gene. Trimming removed 4 bases from V and 3 bases from J, with 20 bases in between. Germline assignment: CDR1 SGHDT and CDR2 YYEEEE. The CDR3 has 17 residues.

The chain has TRBV11-2 and TRBJ1-1; 7 bases are shared with TRBD1. The germline V gene encodes CDR1 SGHAT and CDR2 FQNNGV. With V trimmed by 3 bases and J by 5 bases, 12 bases remained unmatched. The CDR3 loop spans 16 amino acids. CDR3 loop: CASSFPGGGRRTEAFF. CDR3 sequence (DNA): TGTGCCAGCAGCTTTCCAGGGGGGGGGCGAAGGACTGAAGCTTTCTTT.

V and J are TRBV29-1 and TRBJ1-1, with unresolved D. V dropped 7 bases and J dropped 1 base, with 13 bases sitting between them. The germline gives CDR1 SQVTM, CDR2 ANQGSEA. There are 13 residues in the CDR3. The CDR3 loop reads CSGRRYRNTEAFF. The CDR3 nucleotides read TGCAGCGGGCGACGGTATAGGAACACTGAAGCTTTCTTT.

CDR3 DNA: TGCAGTGCTCATCACCCGGGGAGGACCACTGAAGCTTTCTTT. Translation: CSAHHPGRTTEAFF. The chain joins TRBV20-1 to TRBJ1-1; unclear D gene. The V end was cut by 5 bases, the J end by 4 bases, with 17 bases between. CDR3 length equals 14 residues. From germline, CDR1 is DFQATT and CDR2 SNEGSKA (reference sequence).

This chain joins TRBV7-9 and TRBJ2-2; D is possibly TRBD1 (6 bases). CDR1 and CDR2 from the germline V gene are SEHNR and FQNEAQ (reference sequence). Trimming pared 2 bases from V and 13 bases from J, leaving 11 bases between. The CDR3 has 12 amino acids. For the CDR3, the DNA is TGTGCCAGCAGCTTACCTCCCAGGGGGCTGTTTTTT. The encoded protein is CASSLPPRGLFF. The full variable domain, completed using reference TRBV7-9 and TRBJ2-2, is DTGVSQNPRHKITKRGQNVTFRCDPISEHNRLYWYRQTLGQGPEFLTYFQNEAQLEKSRLLSDRFSAERPKGSFSTLEIQRTEQGDSAMYLCASSLPPRGLFFGEGSRLTVL.